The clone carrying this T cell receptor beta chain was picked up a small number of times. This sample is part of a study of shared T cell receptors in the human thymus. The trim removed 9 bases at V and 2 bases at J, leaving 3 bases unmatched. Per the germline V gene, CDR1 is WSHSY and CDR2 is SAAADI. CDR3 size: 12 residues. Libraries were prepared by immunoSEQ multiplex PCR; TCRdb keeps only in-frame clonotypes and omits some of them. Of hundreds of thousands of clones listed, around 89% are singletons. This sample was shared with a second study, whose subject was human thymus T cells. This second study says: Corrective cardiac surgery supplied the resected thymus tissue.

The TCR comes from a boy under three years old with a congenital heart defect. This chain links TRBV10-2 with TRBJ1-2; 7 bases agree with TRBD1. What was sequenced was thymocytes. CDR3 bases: TGCGCCAGATGGGACAGAAACTATGGCTACACCTTC. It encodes CARWDRNYGYTF.